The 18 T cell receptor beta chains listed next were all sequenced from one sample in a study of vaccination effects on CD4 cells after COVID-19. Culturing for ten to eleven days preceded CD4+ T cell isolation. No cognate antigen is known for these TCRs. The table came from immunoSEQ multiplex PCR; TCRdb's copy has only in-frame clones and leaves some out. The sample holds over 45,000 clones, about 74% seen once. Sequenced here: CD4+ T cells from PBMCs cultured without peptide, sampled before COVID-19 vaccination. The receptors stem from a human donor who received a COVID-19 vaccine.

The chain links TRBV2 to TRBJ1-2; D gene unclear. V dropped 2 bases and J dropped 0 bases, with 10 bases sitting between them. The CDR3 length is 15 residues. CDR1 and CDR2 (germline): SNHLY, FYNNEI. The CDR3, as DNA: TGTGCCAGCAGTGAAAAGGGTATCACTAACTATGGCTACACCTTC. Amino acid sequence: CASSEKGITNYGYTF.

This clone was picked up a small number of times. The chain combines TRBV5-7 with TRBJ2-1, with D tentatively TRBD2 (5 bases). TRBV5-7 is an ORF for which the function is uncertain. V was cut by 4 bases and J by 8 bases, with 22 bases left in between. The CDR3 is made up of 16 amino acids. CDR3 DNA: TGTGCCAGCAGCCTGAATCGGGATGTTCAATTGGATGAGCAGTTCTTC. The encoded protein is CASSLNRDVQLDEQFF.

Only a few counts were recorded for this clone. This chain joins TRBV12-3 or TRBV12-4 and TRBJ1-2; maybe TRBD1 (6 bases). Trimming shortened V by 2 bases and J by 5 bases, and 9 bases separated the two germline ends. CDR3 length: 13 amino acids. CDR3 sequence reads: CASSLTGQYGYTF. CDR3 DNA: TGTGCCAGCAGTTTAACGGGACAATATGGCTACACCTTC.

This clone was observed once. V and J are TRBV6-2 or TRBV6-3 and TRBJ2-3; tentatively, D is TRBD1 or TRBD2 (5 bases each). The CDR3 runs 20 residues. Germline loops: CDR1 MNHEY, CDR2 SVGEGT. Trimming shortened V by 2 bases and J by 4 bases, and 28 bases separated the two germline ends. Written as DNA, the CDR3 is TGTGCCAGCAGTTACAAGTTGGTGGGAGAGGCGACAGAGGTCTCAGATACGCAGTATTTT. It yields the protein CASSYKLVGEATEVSDTQYF.

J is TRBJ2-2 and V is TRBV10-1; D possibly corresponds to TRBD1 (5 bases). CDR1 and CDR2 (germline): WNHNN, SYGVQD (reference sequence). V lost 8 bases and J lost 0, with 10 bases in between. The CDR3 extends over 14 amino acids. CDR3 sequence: CASRDRSNTGELFF. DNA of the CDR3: TGCGCCAGCCGAGACAGATCGAACACCGGGGAGCTGTTTTTT.

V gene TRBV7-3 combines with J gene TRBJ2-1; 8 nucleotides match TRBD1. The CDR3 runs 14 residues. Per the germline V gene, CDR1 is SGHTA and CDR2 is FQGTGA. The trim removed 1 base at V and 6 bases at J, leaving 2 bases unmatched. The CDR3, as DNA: TGTGCCAGCAGCTTAAGCCAGGGGGCCAATGAGCAGTTCTTC. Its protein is CASSLSQGANEQFF.

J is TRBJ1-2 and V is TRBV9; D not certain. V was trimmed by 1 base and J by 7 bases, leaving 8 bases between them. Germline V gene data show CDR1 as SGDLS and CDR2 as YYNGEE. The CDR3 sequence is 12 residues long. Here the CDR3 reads CASSVSGSGYTF. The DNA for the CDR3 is TGTGCCAGCAGCGTATCCGGGTCTGGCTACACCTTC.

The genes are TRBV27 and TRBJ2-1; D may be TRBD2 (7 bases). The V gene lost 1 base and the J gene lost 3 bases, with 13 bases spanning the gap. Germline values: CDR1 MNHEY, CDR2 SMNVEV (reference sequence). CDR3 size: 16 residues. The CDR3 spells CASSLFGGASYNEQFF. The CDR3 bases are TGTGCCAGCAGTTTATTTGGGGGGGCAAGCTACAATGAGCAGTTCTTC.

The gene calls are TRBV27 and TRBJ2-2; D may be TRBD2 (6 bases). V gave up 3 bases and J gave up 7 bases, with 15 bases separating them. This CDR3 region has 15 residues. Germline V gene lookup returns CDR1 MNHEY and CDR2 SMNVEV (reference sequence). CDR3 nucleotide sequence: TGTGCCAGCAGTTTTCAGGCTAGCGTACACGGGGAGCTGTTTTTT. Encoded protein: CASSFQASVHGELFF.

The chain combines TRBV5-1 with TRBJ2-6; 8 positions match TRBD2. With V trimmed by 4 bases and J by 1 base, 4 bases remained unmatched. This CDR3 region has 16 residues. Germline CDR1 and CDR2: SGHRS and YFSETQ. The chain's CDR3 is CASSPGGGSGANVLTF. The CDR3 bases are TGCGCCAGCAGCCCCGGGGGGGGATCTGGGGCCAACGTCCTGACTTTC.

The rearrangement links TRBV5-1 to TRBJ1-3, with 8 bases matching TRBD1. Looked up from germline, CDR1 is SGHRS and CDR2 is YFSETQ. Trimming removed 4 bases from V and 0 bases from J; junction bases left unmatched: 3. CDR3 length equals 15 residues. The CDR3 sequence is CASSKQGGSGNTIYF. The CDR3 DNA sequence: TGCGCCAGCAGCAAACAGGGGGGCTCTGGAAACACCATATATTTT.

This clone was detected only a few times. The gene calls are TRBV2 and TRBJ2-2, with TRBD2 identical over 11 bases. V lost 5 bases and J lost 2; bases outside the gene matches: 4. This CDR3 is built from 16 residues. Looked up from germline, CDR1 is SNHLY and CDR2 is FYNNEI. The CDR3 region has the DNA TGTGCCAGCAGTTTTAGCGGGGGGGTTAACACCGGGGAGCTGTTTTTT. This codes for CASSFSGGVNTGELFF. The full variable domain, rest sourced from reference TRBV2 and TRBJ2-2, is EPEVTQTPSHQVTQMGQEVILRCVPISNHLYFYWYRQILGQKVEFLVSFYNNEISEKSEIFDDQFSVERPDGSNFTLKIRSTKLEDSAMYFCASSFSGGVNTGELFFGEGSRLTVL.

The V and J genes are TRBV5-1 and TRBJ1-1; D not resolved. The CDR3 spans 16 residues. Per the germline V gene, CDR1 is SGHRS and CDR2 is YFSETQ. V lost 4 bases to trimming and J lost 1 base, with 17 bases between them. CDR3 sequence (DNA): TGCGCCAGCAGCCGATACGGCTCCGGGGAGAACACTGAAGCTTTCTTT. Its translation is CASSRYGSGENTEAFF. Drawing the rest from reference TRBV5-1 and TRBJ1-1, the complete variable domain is KAGVTQTPRYLIKTRGQQVTLSCSPISGHRSVSWYQQTPGQGLQFLFEYFSETQRNKGNFPGRFSGRQFSNSRSEMNVSTLELGDSALYLCASSRYGSGENTEAFFGQGTRLTVV.

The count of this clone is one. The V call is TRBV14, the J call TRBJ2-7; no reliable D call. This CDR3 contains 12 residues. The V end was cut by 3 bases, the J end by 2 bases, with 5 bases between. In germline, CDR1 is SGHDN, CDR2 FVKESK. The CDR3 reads CASSQGTYEQYV. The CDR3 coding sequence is TGTGCCAGCAGCCAGGGTACCTACGAGCAGTACGTC.

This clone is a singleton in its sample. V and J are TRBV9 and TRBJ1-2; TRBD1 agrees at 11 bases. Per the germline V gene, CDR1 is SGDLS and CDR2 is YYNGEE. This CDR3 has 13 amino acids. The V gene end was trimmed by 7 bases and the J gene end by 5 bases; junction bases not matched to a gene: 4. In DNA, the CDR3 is TGTGCCAGCGGGGGACAGGGGGTATATGGCTACACCTTC. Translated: CASGGQGVYGYTF.

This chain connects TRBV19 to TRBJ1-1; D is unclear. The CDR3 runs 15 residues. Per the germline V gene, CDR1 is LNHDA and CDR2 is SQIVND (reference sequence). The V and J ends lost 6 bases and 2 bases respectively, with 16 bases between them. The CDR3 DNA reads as TGTGCCAGTAGGAGCGGGGATTTGATTAACACTGAAGCTTTCTTT. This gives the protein CASRSGDLINTEAFF.

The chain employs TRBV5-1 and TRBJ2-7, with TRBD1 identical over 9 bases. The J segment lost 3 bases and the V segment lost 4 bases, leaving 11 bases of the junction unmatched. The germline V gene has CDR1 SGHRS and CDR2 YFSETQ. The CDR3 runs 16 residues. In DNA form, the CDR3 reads TGCGCCAGCAGCCGGGGCGGGGTGGGACAGGGCTACGAGCAGTACGTC. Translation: CASSRGGVGQGYEQYV.

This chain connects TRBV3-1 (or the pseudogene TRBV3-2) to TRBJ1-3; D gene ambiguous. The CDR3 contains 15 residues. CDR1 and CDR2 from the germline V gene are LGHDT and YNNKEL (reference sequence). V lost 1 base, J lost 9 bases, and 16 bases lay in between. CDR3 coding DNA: TGTGCCAGCAGCCAAGGTTACGGGATTGGTGTCACCATATATTTT. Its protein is CASSQGYGIGVTIYF.